Listed below are T cell receptor beta chains from one sample, sequenced in a study of control samples from healthy donors and cancer patients. Generated by immunoSEQ multiplex PCR, the TCRdb table keeps only in-frame clones and is missing some. The data contain about 180,000 clones, around 91% of them seen just once; the ten biggest clones take up 1.4%. Specimen: blood. The origin of the receptors is a woman in her 50s in good health. Both conserved end residues are trimmed from each CDR3. The D gene is left open where the match is weak.

>TRBV9|NA
ASSPRDREQY
>TRBV12-3/TRBV12-4|NA
ASSGLGTIQH
>TRBV3-1/TRBV3-2|NA
ASSQAMGHSPLH
>TRBV28|NA
ASSLLSGEAF
>TRBV21-1|NA
ASSTPRDTGTGRGTEAF
>TRBV10-3|NA
AISGVRATEAF
>TRBV19|TRBD1
ASSFDRGLLETQY
>TRBV25-1|NA
ASSNIWGGNT
>TRBV13|TRBD1
ASSIRRDRAYEQY
>TRBV9|TRBD1
ASSVDRGDYEQY
>TRBV28|NA
ASSWGNGNTEAF
>TRBV7-6|NA
ASSRTGNTEAF
>TRBV6-6|NA
ASAGGTWAF
>TRBV28|NA
ASSLYDQPQH
>TRBV5-4|NA
ASSSGTNANTGELF
>TRBV6-6|NA
ASSYSTTVQETQY
>TRBV12-3/TRBV12-4|NA
ASSFGGGTEAF
>TRBV7-2|NA
ASSLGRVGRAPDTQY
>TRBV6-2/TRBV6-3|NA
ASSQGDASASGNTIY
>TRBV28|NA
ASSLSGTALGGYT
>TRBV30|NA
AWSNMLGSPLH
>TRBV7-2|NA
ASSLGPRAETQY
>TRBV4-3|TRBD1
ASSQVGTGGDIQY
>TRBV4-1|NA
ASTSGTANTGELF
>TRBV4-3|NA
ASSQEGSSYNSPLH
>TRBV24-1|NA
ATSDRVGRGSTGELF
>TRBV10-3|NA
AISATGEGYT
>TRBV7-2|NA
AESLVGGIYGYT
>TRBV6-2/TRBV6-3|TRBD2
ASSYLVAGPRNEQF
>TRBV20-1|NA
SASGGREAREFYEQY
>TRBV5-1|NA
ASSLDRNQPQH
>TRBV7-2|NA
ASSEKYEQF
>TRBV15|TRBD1
ATSRRQGAYNYGYT
>TRBV4-3|NA
ASSQDSGYGYT
>TRBV19|NA
ASRTGRDQPQH
>TRBV27|NA
ASSRGAENEKLF
>TRBV28|NA
ASSPPVGEKLF
>TRBV19|NA
ASRAGPDYEQY
>TRBV3-1/TRBV3-2|NA
ASSQAGTTEAF
>TRBV10-3|TRBD1
AIRTGEGDTQY
>TRBV19|NA
ASIPIAGIPISGNTIY
>TRBV10-3|TRBD1
AIRGQGRTGELF
>TRBV19|NA
ASSVRSLGTEAF
>TRBV9|NA
ASSTYNEQF
>TRBV9|TRBD2
ASSVGAQREFNEQY
>TRBV19|TRBD1
ASRSGTGARFYNSPLH
>TRBV11-2|TRBD2
ASSLVLASSTDTQY
>TRBV6-2/TRBV6-3|TRBD1
ASSSRQGGTEAF
>TRBV3-1/TRBV3-2|NA
ASSPPGGSAEAF
>TRBV7-2|NA
ASSLVRPEDEQY
>TRBV28|TRBD1
ASSYAGTGAYEQY
>TRBV6-1|NA
ASSAGFGSVTYEQY
>TRBV7-2|TRBD2
ASSRTSGSFTGELF
>TRBV9|NA
ASSVAGDQETQY
>TRBV10-2|TRBD1
ASRGDRTYNEQF
>TRBV28|TRBD1
ASIFTGTGRYEQY